This TCR beta chain was recorded in a study of blood T cell repertoires in COVID-19. Looking at the study overall: PBMCs, B-cell-depleted T cells, or T cells provided the cDNA or gDNA that made up the material.

Germline V gene sequence: CDR1 SGHKS, CDR2 YYEKEE (reference sequence). The V gene lost 2 bases and the J gene lost 7 bases, with 4 bases spanning the gap. This CDR3 comprises 11 residues. The repertoire was sequenced with immunoSEQ multiplex PCR; TCRdb's copy has only in-frame clones and lacks some. The sample includes about 220,000 clones, roughly 80% of them seen just once. The chain is built from TRBV5-5 and TRBJ2-1; D gene unclear. The sequenced sample consisted of peripheral blood. This TCR came from a woman in her twenties or thirties who had recovered from COVID-19. CDR3 bases: TGTGCCAGCAGCTTCGGTAATGAGCAGTTCTTC. Amino acids: CASSFGNEQFF. Full variable domain (rest looked up from reference TRBV5-5 and TRBJ2-1): DAGVTQSPTHLIKTRGQQVTLRCSPISGHKSVSWYQQVLGQGPQFIFQYYEKEERGRGNFPDRFSARQFPNYSSELNVNALLLGDSALYLCASSFGNEQFFGPGTRLTVL.